A selection of T cell receptor beta chains follows, all from one sample in a study of cytomegalovirus exposure and HLA in healthy donors. Assay: immunoSEQ multiplex PCR; the TCRdb copy retains only in-frame clones and omits some. The top ten clones hold about 5% of a sample with roughly 100,000 clones, 78% of them seen once. Sequencing was performed on PBMCs. Receptors were obtained from a male donor in good health and CMV-seronegative. CDR3s include the opening cysteine and the closing phenylalanine or tryptophan. A D gene is named only where the DNA matches it firmly. Not every row has a clone size; where given, it reads once, few, many or a size class.

d_gene: TRBD2; j_gene: TRBJ2-5; abundance: .; v_gene: TRBV7-9; CDR3aa: CASSPLQPGGYQETQYF; CDR3nt: TGTGCCAGCAGCCCACTTCAACCGGGGGGTTACCAAGAGACCCAGTACTTC
d_gene: TRBD2; j_gene: TRBJ2-3; abundance: .; v_gene: TRBV27; CDR3aa: CASRGGTVYADTQYF; CDR3nt: TGTGCCAGCAGGGGAGGGACGGTTTACGCAGATACGCAGTATTTT
d_gene: .; j_gene: TRBJ2-7; abundance: .; v_gene: TRBV5-1; CDR3aa: CASSLIGTSSYEQYF; CDR3nt: TGCGCCAGCAGCTTGATAGGGACAAGCTCCTACGAGCAGTACTTC
d_gene: .; j_gene: TRBJ1-1; abundance: .; v_gene: TRBV2; CDR3aa: CASNRLNTEAFF; CDR3nt: TGTGCCAGCAACAGATTGAACACTGAAGCTTTCTTT
d_gene: TRBD1; j_gene: TRBJ2-7; abundance: few; v_gene: TRBV10-1; CDR3aa: CASSEGTGYEQYF; CDR3nt: TGCGCCAGCAGTGAAGGGACAGGGTACGAGCAGTACTTC
d_gene: .; j_gene: TRBJ1-5; abundance: .; v_gene: TRBV19; CDR3aa: CASTNRSNQPQHF; CDR3nt: TGTGCCAGTACTAACAGGAGCAATCAGCCCCAGCATTTT
d_gene: TRBD2; j_gene: TRBJ2-5; abundance: few; v_gene: TRBV5-4; CDR3aa: CASSLLAGGMETQYF; CDR3nt: TGTGCCAGCAGCTTACTAGCGGGAGGTATGGAGACCCAGTACTTC
d_gene: .; j_gene: TRBJ2-7; abundance: few; v_gene: TRBV7-5; CDR3aa: CVRSLAGGPPLSSYEQYF; CDR3nt: TGTGTCAGAAGCTTAGCCGGGGGACCACCCTTGAGCTCCTACGAGCAGTACTTC
d_gene: .; j_gene: TRBJ1-1; abundance: .; v_gene: TRBV6-4; CDR3aa: CASSVTRGGEGAFF; CDR3nt: TGTGCCAGCAGTGTTACGAGGGGGGGCGAAGGAGCTTTCTTT
d_gene: .; j_gene: TRBJ1-5; abundance: .; v_gene: TRBV27; CDR3aa: CASSFVQGPQHF; CDR3nt: TGTGCCAGCAGTTTTGTTCAGGGGCCCCAGCATTTT
d_gene: .; j_gene: TRBJ2-3; abundance: .; v_gene: TRBV5-6; CDR3aa: CASSLAAGFADTQYF; CDR3nt: TGTGCCAGCAGCTTGGCCGCAGGGTTCGCAGATACGCAGTATTTT
d_gene: .; j_gene: TRBJ2-7; abundance: .; v_gene: TRBV12-1; CDR3aa: CASRCVMGLATIGGVEQYF; CDR3nt: TGTGCCAGCAGGTGTGTGATGGGACTAGCCACGATCGGGGGAGTCGAGCAGTACTTC
d_gene: TRBD1; j_gene: TRBJ2-7; abundance: few; v_gene: TRBV5-1; CDR3aa: CASSFGQASYEQYF; CDR3nt: TGCGCCAGCAGCTTCGGACAGGCGTCCTACGAGCAGTACTTC
d_gene: .; j_gene: TRBJ1-1; abundance: .; v_gene: TRBV6-5; CDR3aa: CASRKQVMNTEAFF; CDR3nt: TGTGCCAGCAGAAAACAGGTTATGAACACTGAAGCTTTCTTT
d_gene: TRBD2; j_gene: TRBJ2-1; abundance: .; v_gene: TRBV5-1; CDR3aa: CASSLGLAGGIGYNEQFF; CDR3nt: TGCGCCAGCAGCTTGGGGCTAGCCGGGGGGATAGGTTACAATGAGCAGTTCTTC
d_gene: .; j_gene: TRBJ1-4; abundance: .; v_gene: TRBV5-1; CDR3aa: CASKLGARANEKLFF; CDR3nt: TGCGCCAGCAAGCTTGGGGCACGGGCTAATGAAAAACTGTTTTTT
d_gene: TRBD2; j_gene: TRBJ2-3; abundance: .; v_gene: TRBV30; CDR3aa: CAWSSWDLGLAPVF; CDR3nt: TGTGCCTGGAGTAGTTGGGATCTGGGACTAGCGCCAGTTTTT
d_gene: TRBD1; j_gene: TRBJ1-5; abundance: .; v_gene: TRBV9; CDR3aa: CASTQGDNQPQHF; CDR3nt: TGTGCCAGCACCCAGGGGGACAATCAGCCCCAGCATTTT
d_gene: TRBD2; j_gene: TRBJ2-1; abundance: .; v_gene: TRBV4-2; CDR3aa: CASRGLAKVEQFF; CDR3nt: TGTGCCAGCCGGGGACTAGCGAAGGTTGAGCAGTTCTTC
d_gene: .; j_gene: TRBJ2-7; abundance: .; v_gene: TRBV4-1; CDR3aa: CASSQERGRSQFYEQYF; CDR3nt: TGCGCCAGCAGCCAAGAAAGAGGGAGGTCCCAGTTCTACGAGCAGTACTTC
d_gene: .; j_gene: TRBJ2-2; abundance: .; v_gene: TRBV19; CDR3aa: CASRPYDTVINTGELFF; CDR3nt: TGTGCCAGTAGACCGTATGACACCGTGATTAACACCGGGGAGCTGTTTTTT
d_gene: .; j_gene: TRBJ2-5; abundance: .; v_gene: TRBV29-1; CDR3aa: CSVASGRGGETQYF; CDR3nt: TGCAGCGTCGCTAGCGGCCGAGGGGGAGAGACCCAGTACTTC
d_gene: TRBD2; j_gene: TRBJ2-5; abundance: .; v_gene: TRBV7-8; CDR3aa: CASSPSLAGGGQETQYF; CDR3nt: TGTGCCAGCAGCCCCAGCTTAGCGGGAGGAGGCCAAGAGACCCAGTACTTC
d_gene: .; j_gene: TRBJ2-1; abundance: .; v_gene: TRBV5-4; CDR3aa: CASSPGGGTYTYNEQFF; CDR3nt: TGTGCCAGCAGCCCGGGGGGCGGGACGTATACCTACAATGAGCAGTTCTTC
d_gene: .; j_gene: TRBJ1-2; abundance: few; v_gene: TRBV11-2; CDR3aa: CASSLGHRRGYTF; CDR3nt: TGTGCCAGCAGCTTAGGACATCGCCGTGGCTACACCTTC
d_gene: .; j_gene: TRBJ1-1; abundance: .; v_gene: TRBV28; CDR3aa: CASVTPRAGEAFF; CDR3nt: TGTGCCAGCGTCACCCCCCGGGCGGGGGAAGCTTTCTTT
d_gene: TRBD1; j_gene: TRBJ2-2; abundance: .; v_gene: TRBV6-1; CDR3aa: CASTYLKGADGELFF; CDR3nt: TGTGCCAGCACCTACCTAAAGGGGGCTGACGGGGAGCTGTTTTTT
d_gene: .; j_gene: TRBJ1-5; abundance: many; v_gene: TRBV6-1; CDR3aa: CASSESIQTGPDF; CDR3nt: TGTGCCAGCAGTGAATCGATTCAGACAGGCCCGGATTTT
d_gene: TRBD1; j_gene: TRBJ2-5; abundance: .; v_gene: TRBV5-1; CDR3aa: CASSWGQLHQETQYF; CDR3nt: TGCGCCAGCAGCTGGGGACAGCTACACCAAGAGACCCAGTACTTC
d_gene: .; j_gene: TRBJ2-3; abundance: .; v_gene: TRBV7-3; CDR3aa: CASSLGRGTPRGDTQYF; CDR3nt: TGTGCCAGCAGCTTAGGCCGGGGGACTCCCCGAGGAGATACGCAGTATTTT
d_gene: .; j_gene: TRBJ2-3; abundance: .; v_gene: TRBV28; CDR3aa: CASTLGEAQYF; CDR3nt: TGTGCCAGCACCCTGGGGGAGGCGCAGTATTTT
d_gene: .; j_gene: TRBJ2-5; abundance: .; v_gene: TRBV6-1; CDR3aa: CASSPQRGTQYF; CDR3nt: TGTGCCAGCAGTCCCCAAAGGGGGACCCAGTACTTC
d_gene: TRBD1; j_gene: TRBJ2-2; abundance: .; v_gene: TRBV2; CDR3aa: CASNRQGGTGELFF; CDR3nt: TGTGCCAGCAACCGACAGGGCGGCACCGGGGAGCTGTTTTTT
d_gene: TRBD1; j_gene: TRBJ2-5; abundance: .; v_gene: TRBV7-7; CDR3aa: CASSLGDRGTQYF; CDR3nt: TGTGCCAGCAGCTTAGGTGACAGGGGTACCCAGTACTTC
d_gene: TRBD2; j_gene: TRBJ2-3; abundance: .; v_gene: TRBV7-2; CDR3aa: CASSLSGVGRADTQYF; CDR3nt: TGTGCCAGCAGCTTATCCGGGGTCGGGAGGGCAGATACGCAGTATTTT
d_gene: .; j_gene: TRBJ2-6; abundance: few; v_gene: TRBV2; CDR3aa: CASTFPGQGLRGGANVLTF; CDR3nt: TGTGCCAGCACCTTCCCAGGGCAGGGGCTAAGAGGTGGGGCCAACGTCCTGACTTTC
d_gene: TRBD1; j_gene: TRBJ1-1; abundance: .; v_gene: TRBV7-9; CDR3aa: CASSPPGQGNTEAFF; CDR3nt: TGTGCCAGCAGCCCCCCCGGACAGGGTAACACTGAAGCTTTCTTT
d_gene: TRBD2; j_gene: TRBJ2-1; abundance: .; v_gene: TRBV5-4; CDR3aa: CASSLGTSGRGDEQFF; CDR3nt: TGTGCCAGCAGCCTAGGGACTAGCGGGAGGGGCGATGAGCAGTTCTTC
d_gene: .; j_gene: TRBJ1-1; abundance: .; v_gene: TRBV5-1; CDR3aa: CASSLTPGVQYTEAFF; CDR3nt: TGCGCCAGCAGCTTAACGCCCGGAGTCCAGTACACTGAAGCTTTCTTT
d_gene: .; j_gene: TRBJ2-1; abundance: .; v_gene: TRBV6-5; CDR3aa: CASSDKEYNEQFF; CDR3nt: TGTGCCAGCAGTGATAAGGAGTACAATGAGCAGTTCTTC
d_gene: TRBD1; j_gene: TRBJ1-3; abundance: .; v_gene: TRBV27; CDR3aa: CASRSGTAASGNTIYF; CDR3nt: TGTGCCAGCAGGTCCGGGACAGCGGCCTCTGGAAACACCATATATTTT
d_gene: .; j_gene: TRBJ1-2; abundance: .; v_gene: TRBV19; CDR3aa: CASSPWTANYGYTF; CDR3nt: TGTGCCAGTAGTCCGTGGACAGCCAACTATGGCTACACCTTC
d_gene: TRBD2; j_gene: TRBJ2-3; abundance: .; v_gene: TRBV7-8; CDR3aa: CASSWPPGSGDTDTQYF; CDR3nt: TGTGCCAGCAGCTGGCCTCCCGGTAGCGGGGACACAGATACGCAGTATTTT
d_gene: .; j_gene: TRBJ1-4; abundance: .; v_gene: TRBV12-5; CDR3aa: CASGAWTATNEKLFF; CDR3nt: TGTGCTAGTGGTGCCTGGACAGCAACTAATGAAAAACTGTTTTTT